This TCR beta chain was retrieved from a study of chemoradiotherapy in HPV16-positive cancers. Broader study findings: The functional HPV-specific definition rests on just a couple of HPV16-positive patients.

A single count supports this clone. Its antigen is undetermined. Data came from immunoSEQ multiplex PCR; TCRdb stores just in-frame clones and leaves some out. This table has more than 9,500 clones, about three quarters appearing once. CDR1 and CDR2 (germline): LNHNV, YYDKDF (reference sequence). This CDR3 is built from 11 residues. V was trimmed by 8 bases and J by 2 bases, leaving 4 bases between them. This chain uses TRBV15 with TRBJ1-3; D is ambiguous. The sample was gathered from a patient who underwent chemoradiotherapy. The source is a human donor with HPV-associated anogenital cancer. The CDR3: CATEAGNTIYF. CDR3 DNA sequence: TGTGCCACCGAGGCTGGAAACACCATATATTTT.